The T cell receptor (beta chain) described here comes from a study of prognosis after radiotherapy for stage I lung cancer. Germline V gene data show CDR1 as MRHNA and CDR2 as SNTAGT. The CDR3 length is 16 residues. Findings of the study overall: Diminished Shannon entropy following stereotactic body radiation therapy characterized patients who developed distant metastases.

Details on this clonotype: The antigen remains undetermined. This may stem from a read error, because a much larger clone lies one nucleotide away.

Two-round multiplex PCR on genomic DNA was the method by which TCR beta CDR3 was amplified. First-round PCR used primers specific to each TRBV and TRBJ gene. TCRdb re-called the multiplex PCR reads with MiXCR, one entry per CDR3 protein. Altogether more than 30,000 distinct CDR3 sequences are present, about 40% being singletons, with the ten largest covering approximately 15%. This receptor was identified in a donor older than 45 with non-small cell lung cancer. The sequenced sample was PBMCs, obtained before or after stereotactic body radiation therapy (not recorded which). V usage is TRBV6-4 and J usage is TRBJ2-3; TRBD2 matches at 9 bases. CDR3: CASSNSGGGDVDTQYF. The DNA for the CDR3 is TGTGCCAGCAGTAACTCTGGCGGGGGGGACGTAGATACGCAGTATTTT.